This T cell receptor (beta chain) was sequenced for a study of monozygotic twins with cystic fibrosis. Study at large: Approximately 3.2 micrograms of fragmented DNA underwent approximately 15 PCR cycles for library preparation. Study-wide results and caveats: Monozygotic CF twins shared more identical nucleotide clonotypes than unrelated patients. In 13 of 16 pairs, V gene usage was closest to the co-twin's.

Clones were sequenced by immunoSEQ multiplex PCR, and TCRdb holds only the in-frame ones, with some missing. The data contain tens of thousands of clones, roughly 97% of them singletons. To note about this clone: The target antigen is unknown.

The CDR3 is 16 residues long. V trimming: 5 bases; J trimming: 0 bases; junction bases outside the gene matches: 7. The germline V gene has CDR1 LNHDA and CDR2 SQIVND (reference sequence). Sample: blood. The clonotype was recovered from a girl aged 2-15 years with cystic fibrosis. The chain couples TRBV19 to TRBJ1-3; 7 bases fit TRBD1. This CDR3 is CASSAQGVGSGNTIYF. CDR3 DNA sequence: TGTGCCAGTAGTGCCCAGGGGGTCGGCTCTGGAAACACCATATATTTT.